Described below is a single TCR beta chain sequence and its context. The CDR3 runs 16 residues. Losses at the gene ends were 3 bases for V and 7 bases for J; bases not matched to a gene: 13. Germline V gives CDR1 SEHNR, CDR2 FQNEAQ (reference sequence). This sample was included in a study of blood T cells in healthy people across ages. As for the study in general: Template switching picked up about one barcoded beta molecule for each two T cells.

The use of a sample-barcoded 5' primer and a J-beta primer mix characterized a second PCR of roughly 7 to 11 cycles. TCRdb reanalysed the 5' RACE reads using MiXCR and keeps one entry per CDR3 protein. The sample lists 550,000 to 600,000 distinct CDR3 sequences, approximately 27% occurring once. The sequence came from a woman between 70 and 85 years old in good health. The sequencing input was blood. The chain recombines TRBV7-9 with TRBJ1-2; 8 nucleotides line up with TRBD1. The CDR3 bases are TGTGCCAGCAGCTTCTCAAGCTCCAGGGGGCGCGGTGGCTACACCTTC. Protein product: CASSFSSSRGRGGYTF.